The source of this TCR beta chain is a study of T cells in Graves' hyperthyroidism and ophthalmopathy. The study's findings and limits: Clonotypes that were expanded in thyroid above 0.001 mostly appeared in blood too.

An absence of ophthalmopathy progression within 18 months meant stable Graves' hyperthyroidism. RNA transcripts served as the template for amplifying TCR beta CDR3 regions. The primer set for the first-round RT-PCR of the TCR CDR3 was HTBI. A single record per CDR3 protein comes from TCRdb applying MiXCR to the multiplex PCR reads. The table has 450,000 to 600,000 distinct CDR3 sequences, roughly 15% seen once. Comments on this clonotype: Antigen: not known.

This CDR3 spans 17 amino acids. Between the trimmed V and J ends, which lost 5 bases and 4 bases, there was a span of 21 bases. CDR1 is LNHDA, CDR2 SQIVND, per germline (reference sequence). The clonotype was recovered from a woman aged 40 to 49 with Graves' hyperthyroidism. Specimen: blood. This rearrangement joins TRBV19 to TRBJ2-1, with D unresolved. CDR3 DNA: TGTGCCAGTAGTTTCAGTGCCCGGGTCTTCGGTTACAATGAGCAGTTCTTC. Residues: CASSFSARVFGYNEQFF.